Listed here are 8 T cell receptor beta chains from one sample, sequenced in a study of technical replicates of blood from a handful of donors. Repertoires were generated with immunoSEQ multiplex PCR, while TCRdb's copy carries only in-frame clones and drops some. The data hold more than 75,000 clones, with 95% to 97% observed a single time. Sequenced input: T cells isolated from PBMCs. The receptors here all came from a human donor in good health.

The chain combines TRBV4-3 with TRBJ1-1; D unclear. Trimming cost V 1 base and J 5 bases, with 5 bases left between them. CDR3 size: 12 residues. Per germline, CDR1 LGHNA and CDR2 YSLEER. The CDR3 is CASSQGETEAFF. The DNA of the CDR3 is TGCGCCAGCAGCCAAGGGGAGACTGAAGCTTTCTTT.

The CDR3, as DNA: TGTGCCAGCATGGGAGTGGGTGGCTACACCTTC. The encoded protein is CASMGVGGYTF. The chain employs TRBV6-6 and TRBJ1-2; no firm D call. Germline lookup yields CDR1 MNHNY and CDR2 SVGAGI (reference sequence). The CDR3 loop spans 11 amino acids. V lost 7 bases, J lost 7 bases, and 10 bases lay in between.

This rearrangement joins TRBV4-2 to TRBJ2-2; 7 bases are shared with TRBD1. Unmatched junction bases numbered 0, after V lost 1 base and J lost 1 base. Germline V gene lookup returns CDR1 LGHNA and CDR2 YNFKEQ. CDR3 length: 15 residues. CDR3 in DNA: TGTGCCAGCAGCCAAGGGACAGGGAACACCGGGGAGCTGTTTTTT. Its protein product is CASSQGTGNTGELFF.

This clone was seen only a few times. The chain has TRBV5-4 and TRBJ1-1; no clear D gene. V lost 4 bases and J 6 bases, leaving 13 bases between the germline ends. The germline V gene encodes CDR1 SGHNT and CDR2 YYREEE (reference sequence). The CDR3 is 13 residues long. The CDR3 DNA reads TGTGCCAGCAGCGCCCAGTATATGGCTGAAGCTTTCTTT. Translating it yields CASSAQYMAEAFF.

The chain employs TRBV7-3 and TRBJ2-3, with D uncertain. Trimming removed 2 bases at V and 1 base at J, with 7 bases between. Germline CDR1 SGHTA, CDR2 FQGTGA. CDR3 length equals 14 residues. The CDR3 coding sequence is TGTGCCAGCAGCTTATTGGGCCGCACAGATACGCAGTATTTT. It translates to CASSLLGRTDTQYF.

V is TRBV15 and J is TRBJ1-5; 12 bases are a match to TRBD1. With 1 base clipped from V and 5 bases from J, the junction kept 9 bases outside the gene matches. Germline V gives CDR1 LNHNV, CDR2 YYDKDF (reference sequence). The CDR3 contains 18 residues. CDR3 nucleotides: TGTGCCACCAGCAGAGTTACCGGGACAGGGGGCTTTGATCAGCCCCAGCATTTT. Protein: CATSRVTGTGGFDQPQHF.

The rearrangement joins TRBV30 to TRBJ2-5; 9 bases line up with TRBD1. V lost 1 base, J lost 5 bases, and 8 bases stayed unmatched. Per the germline V gene, CDR1 is GTSNPN and CDR2 is SVGIG (reference sequence). The CDR3 extends over 15 amino acids. For the CDR3, the DNA is TGTGCCTGGAGTGAGGGCCACGGACAGGGGGAGACCCAGTACTTC. As protein: CAWSEGHGQGETQYF.

V and J are TRBV2 and TRBJ2-1; maybe TRBD2 (5 bases). Looked up from germline, CDR1 is SNHLY and CDR2 is FYNNEI. The CDR3 contains 13 residues. V was pared by 6 bases and J by 8 bases, with 14 bases between. The CDR3 spells CASRNPGNHEQFF. As DNA, the CDR3 is TGTGCCAGCAGAAACCCCGGGAATCATGAGCAGTTCTTC.